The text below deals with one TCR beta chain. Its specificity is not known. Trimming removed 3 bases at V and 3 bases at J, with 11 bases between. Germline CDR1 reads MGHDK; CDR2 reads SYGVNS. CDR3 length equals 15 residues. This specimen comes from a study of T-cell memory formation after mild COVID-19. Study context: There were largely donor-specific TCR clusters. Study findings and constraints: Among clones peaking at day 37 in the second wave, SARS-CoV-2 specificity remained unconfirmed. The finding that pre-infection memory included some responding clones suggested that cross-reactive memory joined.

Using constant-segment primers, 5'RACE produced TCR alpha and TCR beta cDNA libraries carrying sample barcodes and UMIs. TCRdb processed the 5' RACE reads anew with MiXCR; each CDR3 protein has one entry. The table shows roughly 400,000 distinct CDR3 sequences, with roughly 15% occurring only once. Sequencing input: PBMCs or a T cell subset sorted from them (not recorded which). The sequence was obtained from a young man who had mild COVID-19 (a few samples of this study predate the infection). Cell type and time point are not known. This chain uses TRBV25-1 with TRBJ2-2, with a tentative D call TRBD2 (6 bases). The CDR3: CASSEGSGDTGELFF. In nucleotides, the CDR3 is TGTGCCAGCAGTGAGGGCTCGGGAGACACCGGGGAGCTGTTTTTT.